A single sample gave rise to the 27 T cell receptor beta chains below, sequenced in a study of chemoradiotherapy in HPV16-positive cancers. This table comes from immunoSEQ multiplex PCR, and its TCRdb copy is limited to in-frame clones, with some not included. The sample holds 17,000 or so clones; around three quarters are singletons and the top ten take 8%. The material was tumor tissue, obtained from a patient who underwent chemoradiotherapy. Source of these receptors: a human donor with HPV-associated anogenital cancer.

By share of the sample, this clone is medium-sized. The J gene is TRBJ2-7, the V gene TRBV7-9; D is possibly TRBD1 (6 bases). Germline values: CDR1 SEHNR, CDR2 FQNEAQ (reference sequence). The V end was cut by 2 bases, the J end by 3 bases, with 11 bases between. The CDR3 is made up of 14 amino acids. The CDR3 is CASSLSGAVYEQYF. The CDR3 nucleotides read TGTGCCAGCAGCTTATCAGGGGCCGTCTACGAGCAGTACTTC.

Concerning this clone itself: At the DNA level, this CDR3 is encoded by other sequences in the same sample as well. CDR3 nucleotides: TGTGCCAGCAGCTTAGTCTCCGGCAGGGCCTACGAGCAGTACTTC. Translation gives CASSLVSGRAYEQYF. This chain connects TRBV7-9 to TRBJ2-5, with TRBD1 as a possible D gene (5 bases). The J call may be in error: the DNA end matches TRBJ2-7 better. Per germline, CDR1 SEHNR and CDR2 FQNEAQ (reference sequence). The CDR3 has 15 amino acids.

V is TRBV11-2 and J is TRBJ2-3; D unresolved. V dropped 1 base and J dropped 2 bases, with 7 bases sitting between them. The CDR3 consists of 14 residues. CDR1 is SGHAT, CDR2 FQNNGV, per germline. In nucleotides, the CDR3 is TGTGCCAGCAGCTTAGGGGCAAACACAGATACGCAGTATTTT. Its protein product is CASSLGANTDTQYF. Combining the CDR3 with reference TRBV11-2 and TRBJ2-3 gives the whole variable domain EAGVAQSPRYKIIEKRQSVAFWCNPISGHATLYWYQQILGQGPKLLIQFQNNGVVDDSQLPKDRFSAERLKGVDSTLKIQPAKLEDSAVYLCASSLGANTDTQYFGPGTRLTVL.

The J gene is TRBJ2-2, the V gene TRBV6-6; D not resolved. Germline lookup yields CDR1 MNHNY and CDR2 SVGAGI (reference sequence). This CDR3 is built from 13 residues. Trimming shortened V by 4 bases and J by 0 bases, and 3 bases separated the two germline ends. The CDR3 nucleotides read TGTGCCAGCAGTTCGTCGAACACCGGGGAGCTGTTTTTT. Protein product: CASSSSNTGELFF.

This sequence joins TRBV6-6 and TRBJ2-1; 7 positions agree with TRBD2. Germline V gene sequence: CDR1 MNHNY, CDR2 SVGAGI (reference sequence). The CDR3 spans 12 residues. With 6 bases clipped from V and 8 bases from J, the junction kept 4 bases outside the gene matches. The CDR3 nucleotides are TGTGCCAGCAGCGGGACTATCCATGAGCAGTTCTTC. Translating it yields CASSGTIHEQFF.

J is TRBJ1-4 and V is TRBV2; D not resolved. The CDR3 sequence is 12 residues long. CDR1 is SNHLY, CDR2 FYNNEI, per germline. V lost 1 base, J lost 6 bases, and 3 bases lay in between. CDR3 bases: TGTGCCAGCAGTGAAGTACATGAAAAACTGTTTTTT. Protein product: CASSEVHEKLFF.

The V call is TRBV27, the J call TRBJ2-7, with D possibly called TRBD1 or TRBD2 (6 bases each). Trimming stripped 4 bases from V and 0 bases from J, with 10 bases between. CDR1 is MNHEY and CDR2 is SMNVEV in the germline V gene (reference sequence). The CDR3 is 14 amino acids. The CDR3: CASSWGASSYEQYF. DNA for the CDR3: TGTGCCAGCAGTTGGGGGGCCTCCTCCTACGAGCAGTACTTC.

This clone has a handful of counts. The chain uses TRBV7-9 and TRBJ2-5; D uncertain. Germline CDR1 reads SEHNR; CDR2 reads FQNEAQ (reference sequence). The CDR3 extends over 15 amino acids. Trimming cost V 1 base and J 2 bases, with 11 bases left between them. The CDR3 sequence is CASSLGAARQETQYF. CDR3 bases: TGTGCCAGCAGCTTAGGCGCGGCTAGACAAGAGACCCAGTACTTC.

CDR3 in amino acids: CASSVRGRGDEQYF. The DNA for the CDR3 is TGTGCCAGCAGCGTCCGGGGCAGGGGCGACGAGCAGTACTTC. The chain recombines TRBV9 with TRBJ2-7; possibly TRBD1 for D (6 bases). Per germline, CDR1 SGDLS and CDR2 YYNGEE. V was pared by 2 bases and J by 5 bases, with 14 bases between. The CDR3 has 14 residues.

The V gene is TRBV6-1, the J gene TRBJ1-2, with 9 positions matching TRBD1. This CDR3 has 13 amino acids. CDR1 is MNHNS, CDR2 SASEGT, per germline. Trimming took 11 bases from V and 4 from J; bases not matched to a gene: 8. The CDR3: CAHPEDRGYGYTF. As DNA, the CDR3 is TGTGCCCACCCGGAGGACAGGGGCTATGGCTACACCTTC.

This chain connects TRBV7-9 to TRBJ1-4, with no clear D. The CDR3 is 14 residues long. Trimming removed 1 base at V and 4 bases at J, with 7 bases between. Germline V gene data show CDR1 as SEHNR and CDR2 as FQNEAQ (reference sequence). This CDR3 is CASSLGTYNEKLFF. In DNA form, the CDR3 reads TGTGCCAGCAGCTTAGGGACCTATAATGAAAAACTGTTTTTT.

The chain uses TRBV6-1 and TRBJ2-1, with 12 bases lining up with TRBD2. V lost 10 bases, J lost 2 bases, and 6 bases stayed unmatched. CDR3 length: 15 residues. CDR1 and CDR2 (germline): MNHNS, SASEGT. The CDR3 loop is CATLGLAGTYNEQFF. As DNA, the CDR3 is TGTGCCACCCTCGGACTAGCGGGAACCTACAATGAGCAGTTCTTC.

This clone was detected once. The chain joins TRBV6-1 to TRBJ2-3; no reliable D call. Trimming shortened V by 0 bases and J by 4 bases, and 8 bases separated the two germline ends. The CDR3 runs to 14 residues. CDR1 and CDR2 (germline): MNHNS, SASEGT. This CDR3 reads CASSEAKEPDTQYF. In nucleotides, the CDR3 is TGTGCCAGCAGTGAAGCTAAAGAACCAGATACGCAGTATTTT.

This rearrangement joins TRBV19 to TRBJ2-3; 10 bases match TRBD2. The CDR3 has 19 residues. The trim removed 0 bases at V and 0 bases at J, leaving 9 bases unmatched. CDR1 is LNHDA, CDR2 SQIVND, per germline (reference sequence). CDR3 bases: TGTGCCAGTAGTATAGATCTACTAGCGGGATCCCTTAGCACAGATACGCAGTATTTT. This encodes CASSIDLLAGSLSTDTQYF.

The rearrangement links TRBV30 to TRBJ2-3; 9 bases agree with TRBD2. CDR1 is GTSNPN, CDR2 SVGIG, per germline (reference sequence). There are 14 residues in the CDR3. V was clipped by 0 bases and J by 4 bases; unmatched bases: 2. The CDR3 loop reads CAWSVLAGADTQYF. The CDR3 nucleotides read TGTGCCTGGAGTGTCTTAGCGGGAGCAGATACGCAGTATTTT.

CDR3 nucleotide sequence: TGCAGCGTTGAGATGGACAGGGGGCGTTACAATGAGCAGTTCTTC. This translates into CSVEMDRGRYNEQFF. The rearrangement uses TRBV29-1 and TRBJ2-1; 11 positions match TRBD1. V gave up 3 bases and J gave up 4 bases; unmatched junction bases: 5. The CDR3 length is 15 residues. Per the germline V gene, CDR1 is SQVTM and CDR2 is ANQGSEA.

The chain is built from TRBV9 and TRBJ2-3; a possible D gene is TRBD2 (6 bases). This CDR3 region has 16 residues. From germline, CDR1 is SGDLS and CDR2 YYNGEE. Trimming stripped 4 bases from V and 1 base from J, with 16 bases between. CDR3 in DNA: TGTGCCAGCAGCATCACGGGGGTAGGTGGCACAGATACGCAGTATTTT. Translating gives CASSITGVGGTDTQYF. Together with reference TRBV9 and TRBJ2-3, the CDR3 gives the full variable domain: DSGVTQTPKHLITATGQRVTLRCSPRSGDLSVYWYQQSLDQGLQFLIQYYNGEERAKGNILERFSAQQFPDLHSELNLSSLELGDSALYFCASSITGVGGTDTQYFGPGTRLTVL.

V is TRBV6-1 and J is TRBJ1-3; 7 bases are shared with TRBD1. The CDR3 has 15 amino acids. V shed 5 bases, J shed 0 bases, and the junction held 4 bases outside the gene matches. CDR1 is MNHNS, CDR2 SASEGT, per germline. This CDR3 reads CASSRQGNSGNTIYF. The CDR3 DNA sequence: TGTGCCAGCAGTCGACAGGGTAACTCTGGAAACACCATATATTTT.

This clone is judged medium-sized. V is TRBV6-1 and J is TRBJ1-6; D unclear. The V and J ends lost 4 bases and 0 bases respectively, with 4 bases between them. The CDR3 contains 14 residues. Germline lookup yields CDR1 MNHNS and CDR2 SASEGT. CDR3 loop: CASSVFSYNSPLHF. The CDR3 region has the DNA TGTGCCAGCAGTGTCTTCTCCTATAATTCACCCCTCCACTTT.

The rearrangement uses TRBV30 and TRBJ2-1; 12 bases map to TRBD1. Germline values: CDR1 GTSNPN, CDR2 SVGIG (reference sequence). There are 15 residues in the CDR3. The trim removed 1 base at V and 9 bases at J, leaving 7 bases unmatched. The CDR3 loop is CAWSDLGTGGSEQFF. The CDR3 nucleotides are TGTGCCTGGAGTGACCTCGGGACAGGGGGCTCTGAGCAGTTCTTC.

CDR3 residues: CASRPPGLAGEQTYEQYF. DNA for the CDR3: TGCGCCAGCAGGCCCCCGGGACTAGCGGGGGAACAAACCTACGAGCAGTACTTC. J is TRBJ2-7 and V is TRBV10-2; 14 nucleotides agree with TRBD2. The CDR3 has 18 amino acids. The J segment lost 2 bases and the V segment lost 6 bases, leaving 12 bases of the junction unmatched. Germline V gene data show CDR1 as WSHSY and CDR2 as SAAADI.

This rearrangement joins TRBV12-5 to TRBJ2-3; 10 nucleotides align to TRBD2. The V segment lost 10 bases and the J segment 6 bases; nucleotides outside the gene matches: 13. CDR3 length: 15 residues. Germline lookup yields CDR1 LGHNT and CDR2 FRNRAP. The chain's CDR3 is CAKLPAGGQLDTQYF. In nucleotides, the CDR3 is TGTGCTAAATTGCCAGCGGGAGGGCAATTGGATACGCAGTATTTT. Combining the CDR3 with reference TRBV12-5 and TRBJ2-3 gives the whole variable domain DARVTQTPRHKVTEMGQEVTMRCQPILGHNTVFWYRQTMMQGLELLAYFRNRAPLDDSGMPKDRFSAEMPDATLATLKIQPSEPRDSAVYFCAKLPAGGQLDTQYFGPGTRLTVL.

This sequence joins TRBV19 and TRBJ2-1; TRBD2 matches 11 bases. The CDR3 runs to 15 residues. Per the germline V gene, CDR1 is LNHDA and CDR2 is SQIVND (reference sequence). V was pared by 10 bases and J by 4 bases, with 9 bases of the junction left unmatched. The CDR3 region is CATEVAGGAYNEQFF. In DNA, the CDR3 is TGTGCCACCGAGGTAGCGGGGGGGGCTTACAATGAGCAGTTCTTC.

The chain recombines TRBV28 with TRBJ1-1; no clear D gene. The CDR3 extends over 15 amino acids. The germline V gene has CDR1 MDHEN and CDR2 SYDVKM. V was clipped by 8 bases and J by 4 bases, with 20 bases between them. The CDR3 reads CASELSGYFSTEAFF. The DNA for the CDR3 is TGTGCCAGCGAACTGAGTGGGTATTTCAGCACTGAAGCTTTCTTT.

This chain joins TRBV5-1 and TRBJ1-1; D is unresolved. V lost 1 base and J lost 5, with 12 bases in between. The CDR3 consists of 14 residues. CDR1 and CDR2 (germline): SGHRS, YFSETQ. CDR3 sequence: CASSLSTGVTEAFF. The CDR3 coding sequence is TGCGCCAGCAGCTTGTCTACCGGGGTGACTGAAGCTTTCTTT.

The CDR3 reads CACTGNQETQYF. The CDR3 bases are TGTGCCTGCACAGGCAACCAAGAGACCCAGTACTTC. The V gene is TRBV6-1, the J gene TRBJ2-5, with D possibly matching TRBD1 (5 bases). The CDR3 spans 12 residues. CDR1 is MNHNS, CDR2 SASEGT, per germline. Trimming removed 11 bases from V and 0 bases from J, with 10 bases in between.

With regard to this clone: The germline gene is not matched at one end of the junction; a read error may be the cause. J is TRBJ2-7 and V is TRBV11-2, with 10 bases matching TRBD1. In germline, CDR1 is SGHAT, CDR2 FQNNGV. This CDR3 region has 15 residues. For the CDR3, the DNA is TGCGCCAGCAGCCCCGGGACAGGGGAAGGTTACGAGCAGTACTTC. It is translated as CASSPGTGEGYEQYF.